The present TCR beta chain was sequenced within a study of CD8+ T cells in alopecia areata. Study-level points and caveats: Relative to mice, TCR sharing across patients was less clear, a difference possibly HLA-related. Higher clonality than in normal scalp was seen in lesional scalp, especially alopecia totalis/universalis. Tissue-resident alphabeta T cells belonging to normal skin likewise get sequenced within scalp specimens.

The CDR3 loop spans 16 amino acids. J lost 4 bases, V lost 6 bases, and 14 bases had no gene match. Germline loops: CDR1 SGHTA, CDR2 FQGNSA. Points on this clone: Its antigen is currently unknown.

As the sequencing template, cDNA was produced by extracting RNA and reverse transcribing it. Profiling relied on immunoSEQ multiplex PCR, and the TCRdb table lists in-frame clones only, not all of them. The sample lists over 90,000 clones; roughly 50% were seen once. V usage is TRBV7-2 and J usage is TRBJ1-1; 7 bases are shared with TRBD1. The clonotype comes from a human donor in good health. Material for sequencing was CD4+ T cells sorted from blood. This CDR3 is CASRREPGGSSTEAFF. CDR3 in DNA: TGTGCCAGCAGAAGGGAACCAGGGGGTTCGAGCACTGAAGCTTTCTTT.